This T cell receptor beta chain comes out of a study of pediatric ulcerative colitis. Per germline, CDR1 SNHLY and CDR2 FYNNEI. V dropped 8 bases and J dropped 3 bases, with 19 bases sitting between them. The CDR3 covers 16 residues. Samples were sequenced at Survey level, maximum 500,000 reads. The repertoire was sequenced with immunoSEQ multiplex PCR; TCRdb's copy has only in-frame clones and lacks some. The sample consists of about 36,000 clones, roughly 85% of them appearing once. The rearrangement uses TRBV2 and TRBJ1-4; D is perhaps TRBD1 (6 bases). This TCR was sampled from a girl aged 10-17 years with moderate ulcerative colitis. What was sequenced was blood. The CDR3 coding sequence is TGTGCCAGCTTACTTACAGACAGGCGGGCTAATGAAAAACTGTTTTTT. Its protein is CASLLTDRRANEKLFF.